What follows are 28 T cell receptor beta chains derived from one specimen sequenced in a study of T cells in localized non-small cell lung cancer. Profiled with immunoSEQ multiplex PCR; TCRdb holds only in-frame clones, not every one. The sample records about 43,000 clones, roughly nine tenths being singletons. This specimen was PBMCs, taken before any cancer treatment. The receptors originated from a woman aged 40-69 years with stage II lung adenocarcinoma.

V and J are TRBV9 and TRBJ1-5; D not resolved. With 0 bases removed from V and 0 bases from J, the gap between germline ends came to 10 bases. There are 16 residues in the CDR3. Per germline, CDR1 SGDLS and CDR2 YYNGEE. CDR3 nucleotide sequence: TGTGCCAGCAGCGTAGGACTGGACCCTAGCAATCAGCCCCAGCATTTT. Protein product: CASSVGLDPSNQPQHF.

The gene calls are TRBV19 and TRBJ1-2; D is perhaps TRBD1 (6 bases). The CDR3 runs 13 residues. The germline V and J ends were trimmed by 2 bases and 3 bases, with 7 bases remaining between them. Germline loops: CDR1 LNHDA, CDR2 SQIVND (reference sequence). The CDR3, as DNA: TGTGCCAGTAGTATACAGGGGCACTATGGCTACACCTTC. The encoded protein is CASSIQGHYGYTF. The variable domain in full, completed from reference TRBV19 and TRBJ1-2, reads DGGITQSPKYLFRKEGQNVTLSCEQNLNHDAMYWYRQDPGQGLRLIYYSQIVNDFQKGDIAEGYSVSREKKESFPLTVTSAQKNPTAFYLCASSIQGHYGYTFGSGTRLTVV.

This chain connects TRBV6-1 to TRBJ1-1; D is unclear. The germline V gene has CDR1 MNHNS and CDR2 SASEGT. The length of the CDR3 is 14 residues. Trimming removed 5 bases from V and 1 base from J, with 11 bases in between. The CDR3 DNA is TGTGCCAGCAGTCCCCTTAGAACGAACACTGAAGCTTTCTTT. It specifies CASSPLRTNTEAFF.

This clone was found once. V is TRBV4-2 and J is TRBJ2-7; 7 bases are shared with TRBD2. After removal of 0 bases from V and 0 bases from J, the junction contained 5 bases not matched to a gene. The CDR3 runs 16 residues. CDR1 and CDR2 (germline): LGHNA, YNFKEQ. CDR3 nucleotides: TGTGCCAGCAGCCAAGATGTCAGCGGGAACTCCTACGAGCAGTACTTC. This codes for CASSQDVSGNSYEQYF.

CDR3: CASFRPDRGSDTQYF. The CDR3 nucleotides are TGTGCCAGCTTCCGCCCGGACAGGGGTTCAGATACGCAGTATTTT. The chain recombines TRBV28 with TRBJ2-3; 9 nucleotides align to TRBD1. The CDR3 runs 15 residues. The germline CDR1 and CDR2 sequences are MDHEN and SYDVKM. V lost 8 bases and J lost 4; bases outside the gene matches: 10.

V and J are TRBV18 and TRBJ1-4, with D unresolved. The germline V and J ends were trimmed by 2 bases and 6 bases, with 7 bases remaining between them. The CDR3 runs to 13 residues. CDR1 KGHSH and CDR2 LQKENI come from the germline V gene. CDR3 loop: CASSPKSDEKLFF. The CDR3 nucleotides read TGTGCCAGCTCACCAAAGAGTGATGAAAAACTGTTTTTT.

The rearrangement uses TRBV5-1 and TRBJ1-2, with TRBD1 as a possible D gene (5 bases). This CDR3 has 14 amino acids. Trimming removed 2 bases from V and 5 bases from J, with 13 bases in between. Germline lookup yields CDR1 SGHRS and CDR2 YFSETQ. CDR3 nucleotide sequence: TGCGCCAGCAGCTTTGGGGACTTCCGATATGGCTACACCTTC. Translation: CASSFGDFRYGYTF.

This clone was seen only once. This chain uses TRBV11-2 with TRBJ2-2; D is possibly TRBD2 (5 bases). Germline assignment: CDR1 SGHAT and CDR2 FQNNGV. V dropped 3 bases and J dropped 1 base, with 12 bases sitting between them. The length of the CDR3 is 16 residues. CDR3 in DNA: TGTGCCAGCAGCTTTGAGGGTAATTTGAACACCGGGGAGCTGTTTTTT. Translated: CASSFEGNLNTGELFF.

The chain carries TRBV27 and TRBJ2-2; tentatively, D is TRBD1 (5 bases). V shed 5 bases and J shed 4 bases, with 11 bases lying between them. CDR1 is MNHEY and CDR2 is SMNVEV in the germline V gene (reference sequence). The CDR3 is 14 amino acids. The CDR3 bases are TGTGCCAGCAGTCCGCGACAGTCCACCGGGGAGCTGTTTTTT. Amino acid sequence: CASSPRQSTGELFF.

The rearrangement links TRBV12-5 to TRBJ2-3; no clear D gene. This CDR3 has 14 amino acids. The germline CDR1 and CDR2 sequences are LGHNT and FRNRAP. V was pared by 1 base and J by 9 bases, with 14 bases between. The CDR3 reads CASGLALPGRTQYF. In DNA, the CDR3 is TGTGCTAGTGGTTTGGCCTTACCGGGCCGCACGCAGTATTTT.

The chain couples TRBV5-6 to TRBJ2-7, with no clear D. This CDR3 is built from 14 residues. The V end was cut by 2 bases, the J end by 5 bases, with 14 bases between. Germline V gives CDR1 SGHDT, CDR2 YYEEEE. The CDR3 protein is CASSLRLLLNEQYF. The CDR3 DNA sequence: TGTGCCAGCAGCTTACGGCTTCTCCTGAACGAGCAGTACTTC.

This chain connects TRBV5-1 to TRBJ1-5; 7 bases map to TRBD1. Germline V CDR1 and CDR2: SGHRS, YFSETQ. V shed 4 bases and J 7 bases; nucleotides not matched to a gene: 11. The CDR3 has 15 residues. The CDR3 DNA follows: TGCGCCAGCAGCCTTGTAAAAGGGGGCCGACAGCCCCAGCATTTT. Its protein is CASSLVKGGRQPQHF.

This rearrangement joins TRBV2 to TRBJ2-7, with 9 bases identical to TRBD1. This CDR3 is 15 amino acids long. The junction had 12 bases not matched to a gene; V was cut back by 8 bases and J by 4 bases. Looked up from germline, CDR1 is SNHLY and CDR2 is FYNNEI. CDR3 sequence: CASSGQGTRTYEQYF. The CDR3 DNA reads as TGTGCCAGCTCAGGACAGGGGACCCGGACGTACGAGCAGTACTTC.

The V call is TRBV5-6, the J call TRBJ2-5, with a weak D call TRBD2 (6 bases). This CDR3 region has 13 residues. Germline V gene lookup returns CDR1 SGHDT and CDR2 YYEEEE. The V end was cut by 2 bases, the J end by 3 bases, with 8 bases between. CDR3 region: CASSLPGEETQYF. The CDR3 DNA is TGTGCCAGCAGCTTACCGGGGGAAGAGACCCAGTACTTC.

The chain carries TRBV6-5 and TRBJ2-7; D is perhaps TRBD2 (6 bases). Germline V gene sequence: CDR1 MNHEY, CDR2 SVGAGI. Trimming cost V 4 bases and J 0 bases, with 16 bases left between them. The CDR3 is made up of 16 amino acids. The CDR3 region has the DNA TGTGCCAGCAGTTCCGGAGGGACGCCAATCTCCTACGAGCAGTACTTC. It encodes CASSSGGTPISYEQYF.

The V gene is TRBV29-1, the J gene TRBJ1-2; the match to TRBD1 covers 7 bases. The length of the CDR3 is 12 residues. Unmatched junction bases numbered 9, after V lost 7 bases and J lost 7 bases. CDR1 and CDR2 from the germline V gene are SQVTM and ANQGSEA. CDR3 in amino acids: CSGQGQAIGYTF. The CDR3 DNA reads TGCAGCGGGCAAGGACAGGCCATTGGCTACACCTTC.

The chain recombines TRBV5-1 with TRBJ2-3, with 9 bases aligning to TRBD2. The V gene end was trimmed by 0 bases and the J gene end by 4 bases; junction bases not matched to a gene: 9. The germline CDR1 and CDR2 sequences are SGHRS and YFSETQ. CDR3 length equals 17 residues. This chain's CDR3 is CASSLAPLAGDPDTQYF. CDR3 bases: TGCGCCAGCAGCTTGGCCCCCTTAGCGGGGGACCCAGATACGCAGTATTTT.

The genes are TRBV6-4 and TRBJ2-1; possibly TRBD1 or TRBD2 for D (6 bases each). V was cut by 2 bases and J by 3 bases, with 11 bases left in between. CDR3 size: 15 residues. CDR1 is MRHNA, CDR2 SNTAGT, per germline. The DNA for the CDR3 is TGTGCCAGCAGTGACGTCGGGGGCTTCTACAATGAGCAGTTCTTC. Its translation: CASSDVGGFYNEQFF.

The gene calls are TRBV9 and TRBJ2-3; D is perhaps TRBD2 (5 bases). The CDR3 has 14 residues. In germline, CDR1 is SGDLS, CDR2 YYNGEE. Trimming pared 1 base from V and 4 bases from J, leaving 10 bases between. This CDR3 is CASSVSGFADTQYF. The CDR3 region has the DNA TGTGCCAGCAGCGTATCGGGGTTCGCAGATACGCAGTATTTT.

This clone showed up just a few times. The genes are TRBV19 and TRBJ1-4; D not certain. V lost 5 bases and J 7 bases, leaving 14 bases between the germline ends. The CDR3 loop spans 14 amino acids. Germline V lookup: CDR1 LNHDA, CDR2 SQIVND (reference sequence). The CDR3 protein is CASSGSVVGEKLFF. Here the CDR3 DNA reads TGTGCCAGTAGTGGTTCGGTAGTAGGTGAAAAACTGTTTTTT.

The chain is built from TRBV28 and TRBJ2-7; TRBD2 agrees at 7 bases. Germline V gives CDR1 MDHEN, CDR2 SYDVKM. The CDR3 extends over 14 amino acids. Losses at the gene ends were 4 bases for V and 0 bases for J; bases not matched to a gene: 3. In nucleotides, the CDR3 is TGTGCCAGCAGTTGGGGGGGGGACTCCTACGAGCAGTACTTC. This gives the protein CASSWGGDSYEQYF.

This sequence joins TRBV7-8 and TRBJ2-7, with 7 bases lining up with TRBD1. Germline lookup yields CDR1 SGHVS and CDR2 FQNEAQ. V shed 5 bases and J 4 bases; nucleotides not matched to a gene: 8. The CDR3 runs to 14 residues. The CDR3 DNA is TGTGCCAGCAGCCCAGAGGGACAGAAATACGAGCAGTACTTC. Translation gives CASSPEGQKYEQYF.

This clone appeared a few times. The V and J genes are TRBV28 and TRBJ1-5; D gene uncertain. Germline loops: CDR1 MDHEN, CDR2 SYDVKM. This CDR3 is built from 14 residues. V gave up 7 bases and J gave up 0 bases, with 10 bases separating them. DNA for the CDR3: TGTGCCAGCACGTCAGGTAGTAGCAATCAGCCCCAGCATTTT. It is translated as CASTSGSSNQPQHF.

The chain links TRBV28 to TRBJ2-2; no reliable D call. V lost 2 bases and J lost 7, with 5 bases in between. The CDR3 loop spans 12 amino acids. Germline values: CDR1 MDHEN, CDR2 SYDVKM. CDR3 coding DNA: TGTGCCAGCAGTTTAAGGGTCGGGGAGCTGTTTTTT. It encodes CASSLRVGELFF.

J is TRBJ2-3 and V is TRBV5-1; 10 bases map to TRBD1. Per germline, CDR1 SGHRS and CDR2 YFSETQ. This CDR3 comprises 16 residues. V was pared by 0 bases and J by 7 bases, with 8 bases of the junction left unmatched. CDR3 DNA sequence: TGCGCCAGCAGCTTGGTAGGGACAGGGGACGGGTATACGCAGTATTTT. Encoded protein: CASSLVGTGDGYTQYF.

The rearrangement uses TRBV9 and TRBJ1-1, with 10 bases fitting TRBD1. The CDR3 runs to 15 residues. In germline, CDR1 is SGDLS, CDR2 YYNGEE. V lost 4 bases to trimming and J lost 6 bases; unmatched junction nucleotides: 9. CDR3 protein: CASSPGTGEWAEAFF. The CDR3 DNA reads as TGTGCCAGCAGCCCGGGGACAGGGGAGTGGGCTGAAGCTTTCTTT. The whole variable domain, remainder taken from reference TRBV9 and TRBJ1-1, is DSGVTQTPKHLITATGQRVTLRCSPRSGDLSVYWYQQSLDQGLQFLIQYYNGEERAKGNILERFSAQQFPDLHSELNLSSLELGDSALYFCASSPGTGEWAEAFFGQGTRLTVV.

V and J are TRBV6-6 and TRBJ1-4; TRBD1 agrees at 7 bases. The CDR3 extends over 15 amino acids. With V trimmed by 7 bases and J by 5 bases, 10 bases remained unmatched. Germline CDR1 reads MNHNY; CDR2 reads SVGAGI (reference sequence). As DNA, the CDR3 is TGTGCCAGCACCCCAGGGGGGCGGCCCAATGAAAAACTGTTTTTT. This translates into CASTPGGRPNEKLFF.

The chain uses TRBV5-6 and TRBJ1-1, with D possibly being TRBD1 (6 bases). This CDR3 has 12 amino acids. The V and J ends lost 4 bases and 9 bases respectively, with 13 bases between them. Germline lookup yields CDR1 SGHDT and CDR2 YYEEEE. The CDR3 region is CASSGDNTKAFF. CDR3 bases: TGTGCCAGCAGCGGGGACAACACGAAAGCTTTCTTT.